The 32 T cell receptor beta chains below all came from one sample that was sequenced in a study of blood T cell repertoires in COVID-19. Using immunoSEQ multiplex PCR, the repertoire was profiled, and TCRdb retains in-frame clones only, with some absent. Here the sample spans 150,000 to 200,000 clones, about 89% being singletons. Sequencing was carried out using peripheral blood. The receptors were gathered from a man between 65 and 80 years old with acute or convalescent COVID-19.

This chain joins TRBV24-1 and TRBJ2-5; 10 bases agree with TRBD1. The V gene end was trimmed by 1 base and the J gene end by 2 bases; junction bases not matched to a gene: 6. Germline V gene data show CDR1 as KGHDR and CDR2 as SFDVKD. This CDR3 is built from 17 residues. The CDR3 loop is CATSDFGDRGSQETQYF. CDR3 coding DNA: TGTGCCACCAGTGATTTCGGGGACAGGGGTTCTCAAGAGACCCAGTACTTC.

This chain links TRBV15 with TRBJ1-2, with TRBD1 matching 9 bases. The length of the CDR3 is 15 residues. CDR1 and CDR2 from the germline V gene are LNHNV and YYDKDF (reference sequence). The junction had 11 bases not matched to a gene; V was cut back by 4 bases and J by 8 bases. CDR3 sequence: CATSTRTGGWPGYTF. Written as DNA, the CDR3 is TGTGCCACCAGCACCCGAACAGGGGGCTGGCCAGGCTACACCTTC. Looking up the rest from reference TRBV15 and TRBJ1-2 gives the full variable domain: DAMVIQNPRYQVTQFGKPVTLSCSQTLNHNVMYWYQQKSSQAPKLLFHYYDKDFNNEADTPDNFQSRRPNTSFCFLDIRSPGLGDTAMYLCATSTRTGGWPGYTFGSGTRLTVV.

CDR3 DNA: TGCGCCAGCAGCTTGGACCCCGCGGCCGGGGAGCTGTTTTTT. Its translation: CASSLDPAAGELFF. The V call is TRBV5-1, the J call TRBJ2-2; D remains ambiguous. The germline gives CDR1 SGHRS, CDR2 YFSETQ. Trimming shortened V by 0 bases and J by 6 bases, and 9 bases separated the two germline ends. This CDR3 comprises 14 residues.

V is TRBV4-2 and J is TRBJ2-2; TRBD2 matches at 8 bases. Trimming at V came to 1 base and at J to 4 bases, leaving 5 bases not matched to a gene. CDR3 length: 16 residues. The germline V gene encodes CDR1 LGHNA and CDR2 YNFKEQ. This CDR3 reads CASSQAGGRGTGELFF. CDR3 DNA sequence: TGTGCCAGCAGCCAAGCGGGGGGGCGCGGCACCGGGGAGCTGTTTTTT.

This clone has just one count. The chain recombines TRBV9 with TRBJ2-5; tentative D call: TRBD2 (6 bases). Germline V gene data show CDR1 as SGDLS and CDR2 as YYNGEE. The CDR3 covers 14 residues. V was cut by 7 bases and J by 1 base, with 14 bases left in between. In DNA form, the CDR3 reads TGTGCCAGCGGCCGGGGGATATTCCAAGAGACCCAGTACTTC. Protein sequence: CASGRGIFQETQYF.

The chain joins TRBV5-1 to TRBJ1-2, with TRBD1 as a possible D gene (5 bases). The length of the CDR3 is 15 residues. V shed 3 bases and J shed 0 bases, with 12 bases lying between them. The germline CDR1 and CDR2 sequences are SGHRS and YFSETQ. CDR3 protein: CASSYDRQTNYGYTF. CDR3 in DNA: TGCGCCAGCAGCTACGATAGACAGACTAACTATGGCTACACCTTC.

The chain links TRBV7-8 to TRBJ1-4; 8 bases agree with TRBD1. J lost 11 bases, V lost 5 bases, and 13 bases had no gene match. The CDR3 contains 15 residues. Germline values: CDR1 SGHVS, CDR2 FQNEAQ. This CDR3 is CASSNSQGALLKLFF. DNA for the CDR3: TGTGCCAGCAGCAATTCCCAGGGGGCGCTTCTTAAACTGTTTTTT.

The genes are TRBV5-1 and TRBJ2-5, with a possible D match to TRBD1 (6 bases). Germline CDR1 and CDR2: SGHRS and YFSETQ. The V end was cut by 4 bases, the J end by 7 bases, with 17 bases between. The CDR3 covers 14 residues. The CDR3 region has the DNA TGCGCCAGCAGCGAGAACTACTCAGGGGTGACCCAGTACTTC. Its translation: CASSENYSGVTQYF.

This sequence joins TRBV5-1 and TRBJ1-3, with D possibly matching TRBD1 (6 bases). The CDR3 sequence is 16 residues long. V dropped 4 bases and J dropped 0 bases, with 14 bases sitting between them. Germline assignment: CDR1 SGHRS and CDR2 YFSETQ. CDR3 protein: CASSRRQGNSGNTIYF. The CDR3 DNA reads as TGCGCCAGCAGCAGGCGGCAGGGGAACTCTGGAAACACCATATATTTT.

V usage is TRBV25-1 and J usage is TRBJ1-6, with D unresolved. Germline assignment: CDR1 MGHDK and CDR2 SYGVNS. Trimming took off 4 bases at V and 0 bases at J, with 13 bases between the two ends. The CDR3 length is 17 residues. The CDR3 DNA sequence: TGTGCCAGCAGTGCCGGTGTCCGAAGCTCCTATAATTCACCCCTCCACTTT. Its translation: CASSAGVRSSYNSPLHF.

This clone was found many times. V is TRBV10-3 and J is TRBJ1-3; D remains unclear. There are 13 residues in the CDR3. V was cut by 7 bases and J by 0 bases, with 7 bases left in between. Germline CDR1 is ENHRY and CDR2 is SYGVKD. The CDR3 region has the DNA TGTGCCATCACCCAAGCCTCTGGAAACACCATATATTTT. Its translation is CAITQASGNTIYF.

This chain uses TRBV28 with TRBJ2-1; 11 bases are shared with TRBD2. Unmatched junction bases numbered 7, after V lost 3 bases and J lost 6 bases. The CDR3 has 16 residues. Germline V gene data show CDR1 as MDHEN and CDR2 as SYDVKM. CDR3 sequence reads: CASSFLGLAVSNEQFF. CDR3 bases: TGTGCCAGCAGTTTCTTGGGACTAGCGGTCTCCAATGAGCAGTTCTTC. The variable domain in full, with the rest retrieved from reference TRBV28 and TRBJ2-1, is DVKVTQSSRYLVKRTGEKVFLECVQDMDHENMFWYRQDPGLGLRLIYFSYDVKMKEKGDIPEGYSVSREKKERFSLILESASTNQTSMYLCASSFLGLAVSNEQFFGPGTRLTVL.

In its sample, this clone was seen a few times. The chain recombines TRBV7-2 with TRBJ2-3, with 11 positions matching TRBD2. This CDR3 has 16 residues. Germline V gene sequence: CDR1 SGHTA, CDR2 FQGNSA. Trimming took 5 bases from V and 1 from J; bases not matched to a gene: 5. In DNA, the CDR3 is TGTGCCAGCAGCGACCGGACTAGCGGGCGCACAGATACGCAGTATTTT. Encoded protein: CASSDRTSGRTDTQYF.

The chain joins TRBV28 to TRBJ2-5, with 9 bases matching TRBD2. This CDR3 comprises 14 residues. With V trimmed by 5 bases and J by 5 bases, 6 bases remained unmatched. Germline lookup yields CDR1 MDHEN and CDR2 SYDVKM. The CDR3 nucleotides are TGTGCCAGCAGTAGTAGCGGGAGCGGGGAGACCCAGTACTTC. Translating gives CASSSSGSGETQYF.

CDR3 bases: TGTGCCAGCAGCGTTGGTAGCTTCTCCTCCTACAATGAGCAGTTCTTC. It codes for CASSVGSFSSYNEQFF. The J gene is TRBJ2-1, the V gene TRBV9; D unresolved. The CDR3 has 16 amino acids. From germline, CDR1 is SGDLS and CDR2 YYNGEE. V dropped 2 bases and J dropped 0 bases, with 12 bases sitting between them.

In this sample, this clone turned up once. V is TRBV5-1 and J is TRBJ1-2, with TRBD1 matching over 8 bases. The germline CDR1 and CDR2 sequences are SGHRS and YFSETQ. V lost 0 bases to trimming and J lost 7 bases; unmatched junction nucleotides: 8. The CDR3 contains 15 residues. In DNA, the CDR3 is TGCGCCAGCAGCTTGGGGCCGCAGGGGGCGAGTGGCTACACCTTC. It specifies CASSLGPQGASGYTF.

This chain connects TRBV3-1 (or the pseudogene TRBV3-2) to TRBJ2-5; D ambiguous. This CDR3 contains 12 residues. CDR1 and CDR2 from the germline V gene are LGHDT and YNNKEL (reference sequence). V lost 0 bases to trimming and J lost 4 bases, with 3 bases between them. CDR3 residues: CASSQERETQYF. The DNA for the CDR3 is TGTGCCAGCAGCCAAGAGAGAGAGACCCAGTACTTC.

The chain uses TRBV29-1 and TRBJ1-5, with 7 nucleotides matching TRBD1. Per the germline V gene, CDR1 is SQVTM and CDR2 is ANQGSEA. V lost 6 bases and J lost 6; bases outside the gene matches: 11. The CDR3 loop spans 14 amino acids. CDR3 in DNA: TGCAGCGTGGCCGAAACAGGGGAGCCTCAGCCCCAGCATTTT. Amino acid sequence: CSVAETGEPQPQHF.

The chain combines TRBV24-1 with TRBJ2-5; D possibly corresponds to TRBD2 (5 bases). Germline V gene lookup returns CDR1 KGHDR and CDR2 SFDVKD. V was cut by 3 bases and J by 0 bases, with 10 bases left in between. This CDR3 is 15 amino acids long. The CDR3 loop is CATSDPTRNQETQYF. The CDR3 DNA reads as TGTGCCACCAGTGATCCTACTAGGAACCAAGAGACCCAGTACTTC.

The J gene is TRBJ1-1, the V gene TRBV5-1; maybe TRBD1 (6 bases). V was shortened by 1 base and J by 5 bases, with 12 bases between the two germline ends. CDR3 length equals 14 residues. CDR1 SGHRS and CDR2 YFSETQ come from the germline V gene. The DNA of the CDR3 is TGCGCCAGCAGCTTGTCAGGGGTGGGGACTGAAGCTTTCTTT. This gives the protein CASSLSGVGTEAFF.

V and J are TRBV6-5 and TRBJ2-1; TRBD2 agrees at 10 bases. The germline gives CDR1 MNHEY, CDR2 SVGAGI. The CDR3 consists of 16 residues. Trimming took 4 bases from V and 3 from J; bases not matched to a gene: 6. CDR3 amino acids: CASSSFSGGLYNEQFF. CDR3 in DNA: TGTGCCAGCAGTTCATTTAGCGGGGGGCTCTACAATGAGCAGTTCTTC.

The gene calls are TRBV10-3 and TRBJ1-5; tentatively, D is TRBD1 (5 bases). Germline V CDR1 and CDR2: ENHRY, SYGVKD. The V end lost 8 bases, the J end lost 4 bases, and 9 bases lay between the germline ends. The CDR3 is made up of 12 amino acids. The CDR3 DNA follows: TGTGCCATCGCCGGGACTAATCAGCCCCAGCATTTT. Protein product: CAIAGTNQPQHF.

Only one count was recorded for this clone. This chain links TRBV18 with TRBJ2-7; 8 nucleotides agree with TRBD1. CDR3 length: 13 amino acids. The germline gives CDR1 KGHSH, CDR2 LQKENI. V lost 7 bases, J lost 5 bases, and 7 bases stayed unmatched. The CDR3 nucleotides are TGTGCCAGCTTTTATGGACAGGGCGACGAGCAGTACTTC. Amino acids: CASFYGQGDEQYF. Supplemented by reference TRBV18 and TRBJ2-7, the full variable domain reads NAGVMQNPRHLVRRRGQEARLRCSPMKGHSHVYWYRQLPEEGLKFMVYLQKENIIDESGMPKERFSAEFPKEGPSILRIQQVVRGDSAAYFCASFYGQGDEQYFGPGTRLTVT.

The chain links TRBV7-9 to TRBJ2-5; 8 nucleotides agree with TRBD2. This CDR3 spans 14 amino acids. Germline CDR1 and CDR2: SEHNR and FQNEAQ (reference sequence). Unmatched junction bases numbered 6, after V lost 5 bases and J lost 4 bases. The CDR3 protein is CASSPRTSPETQYF. In DNA form, the CDR3 reads TGTGCCAGCAGCCCCCGGACTAGCCCAGAGACCCAGTACTTC.

The chain combines TRBV7-9 with TRBJ2-4; 7 nucleotides agree with TRBD2. The germline CDR1 and CDR2 sequences are SEHNR and FQNEAQ (reference sequence). The CDR3 length is 16 residues. Trimming at V came to 2 bases and at J to 7 bases, leaving 11 bases not matched to a gene. The DNA of the CDR3 is TGTGCCAGCAGCTTACCGGAGCGGGATGGTTTGAACATTCAGTACTTC. It encodes CASSLPERDGLNIQYF.

The sample holds one count of this clone. This chain uses TRBV5-1 with TRBJ2-1; D is possibly TRBD1 (6 bases). The length of the CDR3 is 12 residues. With 0 bases removed from V and 16 bases from J, the gap between germline ends came to 14 bases. Germline CDR1 SGHRS, CDR2 YFSETQ. Written as DNA, the CDR3 is TGCGCCAGCAGCTTGGGTGGGGGCCCCGGCTTCTTC. Protein sequence: CASSLGGGPGFF.

The V gene is TRBV7-2, the J gene TRBJ1-6; D is perhaps TRBD1 (5 bases). Trimming shortened V by 7 bases and J by 0 bases, and 10 bases separated the two germline ends. Per the germline V gene, CDR1 is SGHTA and CDR2 is FQGNSA. The CDR3 length is 15 residues. In DNA, the CDR3 is TGTGCCAGCAACCAGGGTAGCTCCTATAATTCACCCCTCCACTTT. It is translated as CASNQGSSYNSPLHF.

DNA of the CDR3: TGTGCCAGCAGCCGACGGGGGACTGAAGCTTTCTTT. The encoded protein is CASSRRGTEAFF. The chain carries TRBV3-1 (or the pseudogene TRBV3-2) and TRBJ1-1; tentative D call: TRBD1 (5 bases). The germline gives CDR1 LGHDT, CDR2 YNNKEL (reference sequence). Deletions cut 4 bases from V and 5 bases from J, with 8 bases between. There are 12 residues in the CDR3.

This clone was detected once. The chain has TRBV15 and TRBJ1-4, with TRBD1 matching 8 bases. The trim removed 5 bases at V and 7 bases at J, leaving 3 bases unmatched. Germline loops: CDR1 LNHNV, CDR2 YYDKDF (reference sequence). CDR3 size: 13 residues. The chain's CDR3 is CATSGGQVEKLFF. CDR3 bases: TGTGCCACCAGCGGGGGACAGGTTGAAAAACTGTTTTTT.

This sequence joins TRBV19 and TRBJ1-4, with D possibly being TRBD1 (5 bases). Germline V CDR1 and CDR2: LNHDA, SQIVND (reference sequence). The V gene lost 5 bases and the J gene lost 4 bases, with 17 bases spanning the gap. CDR3 length: 16 residues. CDR3 region: CASSSSFQGFNEKLFF. CDR3 bases: TGTGCCAGTAGTTCCTCTTTTCAGGGTTTTAATGAAAAACTGTTTTTT.

This chain links TRBV7-9 with TRBJ2-2; D perhaps matches TRBD1 (5 bases). The germline V gene encodes CDR1 SEHNR and CDR2 FQNEAQ (reference sequence). The CDR3 totals 17 residues. Trimming left V 1 base short and J 0 bases short, with 12 bases between. The chain's CDR3 is CASSLVQESTNTGELFF. The CDR3 nucleotides read TGTGCCAGCAGCTTAGTACAGGAAAGTACGAACACCGGGGAGCTGTTTTTT.

The chain carries TRBV14 and TRBJ1-3; TRBD1 is a possible D gene (5 bases). Between the trimmed V and J ends, which lost 3 bases and 0 bases, there was a span of 12 bases. CDR1 is SGHDN and CDR2 is FVKESK in the germline V gene. The CDR3 is 16 residues long. This chain's CDR3 is CASSQYTGFSGNTIYF. The CDR3 bases are TGTGCCAGCAGCCAGTACACAGGATTCTCTGGAAACACCATATATTTT.